The clone carrying this TCR beta chain was observed once. In germline, CDR1 is MDHEN, CDR2 SYDVKM. This CDR3 has 16 residues. J lost 3 bases, V lost 1 base, and 6 bases had no gene match. The sample comes from a study of technical replicates of blood from several donors. The method was immunoSEQ multiplex PCR; TCRdb's version includes in-frame clones alone and lacks a portion of them. The sample lists about 71,000 clones; just under 95% were seen once. This clonotype was sampled from a human donor in good health. The specimen was T cells isolated from PBMCs. The chain recombines TRBV28 with TRBJ2-3, with 8 bases matching TRBD2. In nucleotides, the CDR3 is TGTGCCAGCAGTTTATCCGGGTTAGCGGGAACAGATACGCAGTATTTT. This gives the protein CASSLSGLAGTDTQYF. Full variable domain (outside the CDR3, taken from reference TRBV28 and TRBJ2-3): DVKVTQSSRYLVKRTGEKVFLECVQDMDHENMFWYRQDPGLGLRLIYFSYDVKMKEKGDIPEGYSVSREKKERFSLILESASTNQTSMYLCASSLSGLAGTDTQYFGPGTRLTVL.